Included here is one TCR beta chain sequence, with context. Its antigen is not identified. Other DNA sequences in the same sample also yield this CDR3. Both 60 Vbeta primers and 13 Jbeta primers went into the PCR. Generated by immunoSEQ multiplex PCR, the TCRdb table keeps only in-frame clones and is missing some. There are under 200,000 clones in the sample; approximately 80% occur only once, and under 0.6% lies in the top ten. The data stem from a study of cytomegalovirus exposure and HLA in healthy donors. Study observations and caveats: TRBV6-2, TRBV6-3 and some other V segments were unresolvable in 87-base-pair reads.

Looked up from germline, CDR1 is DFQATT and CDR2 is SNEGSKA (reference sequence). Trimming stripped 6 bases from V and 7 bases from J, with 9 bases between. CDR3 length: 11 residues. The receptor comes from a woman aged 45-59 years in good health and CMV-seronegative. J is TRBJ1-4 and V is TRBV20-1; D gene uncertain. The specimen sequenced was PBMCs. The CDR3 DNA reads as TGCAGTGCCAGACATAGTGAAAAACTGTTTTTT. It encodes CSARHSEKLFF.